A selection of T cell receptor beta chains follows, all from one sample in a study of cytomegalovirus exposure and HLA in healthy donors. Some clones are missing from TCRdb's copy, which holds only in-frame ones; the method was immunoSEQ multiplex PCR. Found here are some 80,000 clones, around 82% of them singletons; the top ten hold 3% to 3.5%. Sequenced: PBMCs. The receptor set was obtained from a man aged 35 to 55 in good health and CMV-seronegative. CDR3s include the opening cysteine and the closing phenylalanine or tryptophan. D genes are given only for firm matches. Clone size is not always given. Where it is, it says once, few, many or a class for expanded clones.

>TRBV5-1|17|TRBJ1-4|NA|NA
CASSLDGRAGYREKLFF
TGCGCCAGCAGCTTGGATGGCAGGGCAGGATATCGGGAAAAACTGTTTTTT
>TRBV6-5|15|TRBJ2-7|NA|TRBD2
CASSYSPGLAGEQYF
TGTGCCAGCAGTTACTCCCCGGGACTAGCAGGCGAGCAGTACTTC
>TRBV7-8|14|TRBJ2-1|NA|TRBD2
CASSLELAGQEQFF
TGTGCCAGCAGCTTAGAACTAGCGGGCCAGGAGCAGTTCTTC
>TRBV18|13|TRBJ1-2|NA|TRBD1
CASSTGTVYGYTF
TGTGCCAGCTCAACCGGGACAGTCTATGGCTACACCTTC
>TRBV5-1|15|TRBJ2-7|NA|NA
CASSLRDKGAYEQYF
TGCGCCAGCAGCTTGCGGGACAAAGGGGCGTACGAGCAGTACTTC
>TRBV7-9|12|TRBJ2-1|NA|NA
CASSATYNEQFF
TGTGCCAGCAGTGCTACCTACAATGAGCAGTTCTTC
>TRBV7-9|12|TRBJ1-2|NA|NA
CASSSETYGYTF
TGTGCCAGCAGCTCAGAAACCTATGGCTACACCTTC
>TRBV2|16|TRBJ2-3|NA|NA
CASRRPGSGGTDTQYF
TGTGCCAGCAGACGTCCGGGGTCAGGGGGCACAGATACGCAGTATTTT
>TRBV11-2|15|TRBJ2-5|NA|TRBD2
CASSFREGIQETQYF
TGTGCCAGCAGCTTTAGGGAGGGGATTCAAGAGACCCAGTACTTC
>TRBV25-1|11|TRBJ1-1|NA|TRBD1
CASSLQGPSFF
TGTGCCAGCAGCCTACAGGGGCCCTCTTTCTTT
>TRBV4-1|18|TRBJ1-4|NA|TRBD1
CASSSSGTGGITNEKLFF
TGCGCCAGCAGCTCGTCCGGGACAGGGGGCATTACTAATGAAAAACTGTTTTTT
>TRBV19|14|TRBJ1-1|NA|NA
CASSPIEDGGEAFF
TGTGCCAGTAGTCCCATAGAGGACGGCGGGGAGGCTTTCTTT
>TRBV6-5|14|TRBJ1-6|NA|TRBD1
CASSRQGVYSPLHF
TGTGCCAGCAGCCGACAGGGGGTTTATTCACCCCTCCACTTT
>TRBV2|15|TRBJ2-3|NA|TRBD2
CASSAERGGRNTQYF
TGTGCCAGCAGTGCGGAGCGGGGGGGGCGAAATACGCAGTATTTT
>TRBV18|14|TRBJ2-3|NA|NA
CASSSPGPTDTQYF
TGTGCCAGCTCATCCCCGGGTCCCACAGATACGCAGTATTTT
>TRBV27|16|TRBJ2-7|NA|NA
CASSFVGAKASYEQYF
TGTGCCAGCAGTTTCGTGGGGGCGAAGGCCTCCTACGAGCAGTACTTC
>TRBV29-1|13|TRBJ1-1|NA|NA
CSVDGQLNTEAFF
TGCAGCGTTGATGGGCAGCTGAACACTGAAGCTTTCTTT
>TRBV7-3|11|TRBJ2-7|NA|NA
CASSSGDEQYF
TGTGCCAGCAGTTCCGGAGACGAGCAGTACTTC
>TRBV7-9|14|TRBJ2-3|NA|NA
CASSFALLGDTQYF
TGTGCCAGCAGCTTCGCACTACTAGGAGATACGCAGTATTTT
>TRBV30|14|TRBJ1-2|NA|NA
CAWSSPIPGYGYTF
TGTGCCTGGAGTTCCCCAATTCCGGGCTATGGCTACACCTTC
>TRBV11-2|13|TRBJ1-2|NA|NA
CASSSPTGSGYTF
TGTGCCAGCAGCTCCCCGACAGGCTCGGGCTACACCTTC
>TRBV11-1|13|TRBJ2-7|NA|TRBD1
CASSLGDSYEQYF
TGTGCCAGCAGCTTAGGGGACAGCTACGAGCAGTACTTC
>TRBV5-1|14|TRBJ1-2|once|NA
CASSPTGQGYGYTF
TGCGCCAGCAGCCCAACAGGGCAGGGCTATGGCTACACCTTC
>TRBV29-1|14|TRBJ2-5|NA|TRBD2
CSGNPLAVQETQYF
TGCAGCGGTAATCCGCTAGCGGTGCAAGAGACCCAGTACTTC
>TRBV30|13|TRBJ2-2|NA|NA
CAWSTRNTGELFF
TGTGCCTGGAGTACACGAAACACCGGGGAGCTGTTTTTT
>TRBV10-2|14|TRBJ2-5|NA|TRBD2
CASRGLAGEETQYF
TGCGCCAGCCGCGGACTAGCGGGGGAGGAGACCCAGTACTTC